This T cell receptor beta chain was retrieved from a study of blood T cell repertoires in COVID-19. At the level of the study: Italy, Spain and the United States were the sources of the convalescent and acute COVID-19 samples. T cells, B-cell-depleted T cells, or PBMCs provided the cDNA or gDNA that served as material.

As originally analysed: Estimates of nucleated cell counts were drawn from the amplification of reference gene primers. The protocol was immunoSEQ multiplex PCR, while the TCRdb copy is restricted to in-frame clones and leaves out a portion. For V, J and clone size, that table is used; D and trimming come from the DNA. The table records about 90,000 clones, approximately 78% of them present only once. Trimming took 5 bases from V and 5 from J; bases not matched to a gene: 6. The germline V gene has CDR1 SGHAT and CDR2 FQNNGV. The CDR3 sequence is 15 residues long. The genes are TRBV11-2 and TRBJ1-6; 7 positions match TRBD1. This receptor was obtained from a human donor in a cohort sampled during active COVID-19. The sample was peripheral blood. The CDR3, as DNA: TGTGCCAGCAGCCCGTGGGACAGTAATAATTCACCCCTCCACTTT. It is translated as CASSPWDSNNSPLHF.